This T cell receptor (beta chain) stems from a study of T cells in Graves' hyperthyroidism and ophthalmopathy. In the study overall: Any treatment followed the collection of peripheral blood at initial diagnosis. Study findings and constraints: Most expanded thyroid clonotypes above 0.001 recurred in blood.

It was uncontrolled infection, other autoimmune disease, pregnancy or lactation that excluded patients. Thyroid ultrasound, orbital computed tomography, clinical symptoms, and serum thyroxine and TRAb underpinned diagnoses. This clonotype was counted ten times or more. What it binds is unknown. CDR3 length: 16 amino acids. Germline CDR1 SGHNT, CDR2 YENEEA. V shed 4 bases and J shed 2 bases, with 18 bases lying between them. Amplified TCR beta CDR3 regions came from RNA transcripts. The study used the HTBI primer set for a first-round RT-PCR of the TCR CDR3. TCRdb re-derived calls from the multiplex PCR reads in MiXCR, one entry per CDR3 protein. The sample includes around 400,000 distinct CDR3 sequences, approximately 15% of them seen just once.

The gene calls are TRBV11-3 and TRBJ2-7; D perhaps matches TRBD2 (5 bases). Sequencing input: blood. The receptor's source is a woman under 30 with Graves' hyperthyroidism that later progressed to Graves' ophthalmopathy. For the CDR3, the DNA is TGTGCCAGCAGCTCCCGAGCAAGCTCTAGCACCTACGAGCAGTACTTC. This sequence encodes CASSSRASSSTYEQYF.